This entry lists 28 T cell receptor beta chains sequenced from one sample in a study of blood T cell repertoires in COVID-19. The protocol was immunoSEQ multiplex PCR, while the TCRdb copy is restricted to in-frame clones and leaves out a portion. Of roughly 670,000 clones listed, around 89% were seen once; the top ten hold roughly 0.25%. The sample consisted of peripheral blood. The receptors shown here come from a woman aged 18-29 years with acute or convalescent COVID-19.

This clone came up once. The chain carries TRBV11-1 and TRBJ2-3, with 7 bases aligning to TRBD1. The V segment lost 5 bases and the J segment 4 bases; nucleotides outside the gene matches: 6. The CDR3 loop spans 14 amino acids. The germline gives CDR1 SGHAT, CDR2 FQDESV (reference sequence). The DNA of the CDR3 is TGTGCCAGCAGCCCCAGGGACAGTCCAGATACGCAGTATTTT. Translation gives CASSPRDSPDTQYF.

This clone came up a few times. The J gene is TRBJ1-1, the V gene TRBV28; a weak D match, TRBD1 (6 bases). The CDR3 spans 16 residues. The V gene's germline CDR1 is MDHEN and CDR2 SYDVKM. V lost 3 bases and J 1 base, leaving 15 bases between the germline ends. The CDR3 reads CASSFPEDRTNTEAFF. In nucleotides, the CDR3 is TGTGCCAGCAGTTTCCCCGAGGACAGAACGAACACTGAAGCTTTCTTT. The full variable domain, in which reference TRBV28 and TRBJ1-1 provide the parts outside the CDR3, is DVKVTQSSRYLVKRTGEKVFLECVQDMDHENMFWYRQDPGLGLRLIYFSYDVKMKEKGDIPEGYSVSREKKERFSLILESASTNQTSMYLCASSFPEDRTNTEAFFGQGTRLTVV.

The chain joins TRBV7-9 to TRBJ1-6; 7 nucleotides align to TRBD1. The junction had 14 bases not matched to a gene; V was cut back by 5 bases and J by 7 bases. This CDR3 is built from 17 residues. Germline V lookup: CDR1 SEHNR, CDR2 FQNEAQ (reference sequence). The DNA for the CDR3 is TGTGCCAGCAGCACCATCCTCTCCGGGACAGAAAATTCACCCCTCCACTTT. This codes for CASSTILSGTENSPLHF.

The chain combines TRBV14 with TRBJ2-7; D may be TRBD1 (6 bases). Trimming took 4 bases from V and 4 from J, leaving 8 bases between them. Germline V CDR1 and CDR2: SGHDN, FVKESK. The CDR3 spans 12 residues. This CDR3 is CASSLQGYEQYF. CDR3 coding DNA: TGTGCCAGCAGCCTACAGGGTTACGAGCAGTACTTC.

The gene calls are TRBV6-1 and TRBJ2-1; D might be TRBD2 (7 bases). Deletions cut 0 bases from V and 14 bases from J, with 17 bases between. This CDR3 is 14 amino acids long. Germline-derived CDR1 and CDR2 are MNHNS and SASEGT. Here the CDR3 DNA reads TGTGCCAGCAGTGAAGCGAGGGGGGGGTGGACAGAGTTCTTC. Translating gives CASSEARGGWTEFF.

The V and J genes are TRBV10-3 and TRBJ2-4, with 7 bases matching TRBD1. From germline, CDR1 is ENHRY and CDR2 SYGVKD. Unmatched junction bases numbered 4, after V lost 2 bases and J lost 6 bases. CDR3 size: 14 residues. In DNA, the CDR3 is TGTGCCATCAGTGAGGACAGGGCGGGAAACATTCAGTACTTC. This encodes CAISEDRAGNIQYF.

V is TRBV7-2 and J is TRBJ2-2; D is ambiguous. Germline-derived CDR1 and CDR2 are SGHTA and FQGNSA. This CDR3 region has 16 residues. Trimming cost V 1 base and J 0 bases, with 9 bases left between them. CDR3 loop: CASSLVRVPNTGELFF. CDR3 coding DNA: TGTGCCAGCAGCTTAGTGCGAGTACCGAACACCGGGGAGCTGTTTTTT.

The chain has TRBV6-2 or TRBV6-3 and TRBJ1-5; a possible D gene is TRBD1 (6 bases). Germline assignment: CDR1 MNHEY and CDR2 SVGEGT. The CDR3 extends over 15 amino acids. Trimming took 3 bases from V and 3 from J, leaving 12 bases between them. CDR3 amino acids: CASSYGGVYNQPQHF. CDR3 DNA: TGTGCCAGCAGTTATGGGGGCGTATACAATCAGCCCCAGCATTTT.

The chain is built from TRBV4-1 and TRBJ1-2; no firm D call. Per germline, CDR1 MGHRA and CDR2 YSYEKL. Trimming pared 3 bases from V and 2 bases from J, leaving 22 bases between. This CDR3 contains 18 residues. CDR3 sequence (DNA): TGCGCCAGCAGCCAGGATCGACGGCAGGCAAATGGGAACTATGGCTACACCTTC. Translated: CASSQDRRQANGNYGYTF.

This rearrangement joins TRBV2 to TRBJ2-7; 10 nucleotides agree with TRBD1. Per the germline V gene, CDR1 is SNHLY and CDR2 is FYNNEI. Unmatched junction bases numbered 13, after V lost 7 bases and J lost 7 bases. CDR3 length equals 15 residues. The CDR3 nucleotides read TGTGCCAGCACCAAGACGGGGACAGGGGTAGGGGAGCAGTACTTC. Encoded protein: CASTKTGTGVGEQYF.

In this sample, this clone turned up once. The gene calls are TRBV15 and TRBJ1-2; TRBD1 matches at 12 bases. Germline V gives CDR1 LNHNV, CDR2 YYDKDF (reference sequence). Losses at the gene ends were 5 bases for V and 6 bases for J; bases not matched to a gene: 7. The CDR3 totals 15 residues. The CDR3 is CATSVPGQGANGYTF. DNA of the CDR3: TGTGCCACCAGCGTTCCGGGACAGGGGGCTAATGGCTACACCTTC.

The chain uses TRBV2 and TRBJ1-2; maybe TRBD1 (5 bases). The V end lost 6 bases, the J end lost 4 bases, and 6 bases lay between the germline ends. The CDR3 covers 11 residues. Germline V CDR1 and CDR2: SNHLY, FYNNEI. Here the CDR3 reads CASRDIYGYTF. The CDR3 DNA is TGTGCCAGCAGGGACATCTATGGCTACACCTTC.

This sequence joins TRBV7-9 and TRBJ2-7; no firm D call. The CDR3 totals 12 residues. The germline V and J ends were trimmed by 6 bases and 5 bases, with 11 bases remaining between them. CDR1 and CDR2 (germline): SEHNR, FQNEAQ (reference sequence). CDR3 sequence: CASRASGNEQYF. The CDR3 bases are TGTGCCAGCAGGGCCTCGGGTAACGAGCAGTACTTC.

This clone was seen a single time. The V and J genes are TRBV4-1 and TRBJ2-7, with a possible D match to TRBD1 (6 bases). CDR1 is MGHRA, CDR2 YSYEKL, per germline. The CDR3 consists of 18 residues. Trimming shortened V by 4 bases and J by 1 base, and 23 bases separated the two germline ends. CDR3 protein: CASSLSILGRGESYEQYF. The CDR3 DNA sequence: TGCGCCAGCAGCCTCTCCATTTTGGGCAGGGGTGAGTCCTACGAGCAGTACTTC.

J is TRBJ1-5 and V is TRBV7-9, with a possible D match to TRBD1 (5 bases). CDR3 size: 14 residues. Trimming took off 5 bases at V and 0 bases at J, with 8 bases between the two ends. The germline gives CDR1 SEHNR, CDR2 FQNEAQ (reference sequence). CDR3 region: CASSLQDSNQPQHF. In DNA, the CDR3 is TGTGCCAGCAGCCTACAGGATAGCAATCAGCCCCAGCATTTT.

In nucleotides, the CDR3 is TGTGCCAGCAGCACCGGGGTATCCGGGGAGCTGTTTTTT. It yields the protein CASSTGVSGELFF. The V call is TRBV6-4, the J call TRBJ2-2; perhaps TRBD2 as D (5 bases). Trimming removed 6 bases at V and 6 bases at J, with 11 bases between. This CDR3 is 13 amino acids long. The germline CDR1 and CDR2 sequences are MRHNA and SNTAGT.

The rearrangement links TRBV6-5 to TRBJ1-1, with 8 bases fitting TRBD1. CDR3 length equals 16 residues. V lost 0 bases and J lost 1; bases outside the gene matches: 4. Per germline, CDR1 MNHEY and CDR2 SVGAGI. The CDR3 protein is CASSYSPGGTNTEAFF. CDR3 sequence (DNA): TGTGCCAGCAGTTACTCTCCAGGGGGCACGAACACTGAAGCTTTCTTT.

The chain uses TRBV10-3 and TRBJ2-2, with 10 bases identical to TRBD1. Germline V gene sequence: CDR1 ENHRY, CDR2 SYGVKD. This CDR3 is 15 amino acids long. The V segment lost 7 bases and the J segment 2 bases; nucleotides outside the gene matches: 4. CDR3 sequence: CAIKGDRGNTGELFF. The CDR3 bases are TGTGCCATCAAAGGGGACAGGGGCAACACCGGGGAGCTGTTTTTT.

The rearrangement uses TRBV10-3 and TRBJ1-1; 7 positions agree with TRBD1. The CDR3 length is 14 residues. Germline loops: CDR1 ENHRY, CDR2 SYGVKD. V was clipped by 4 bases and J by 1 base; unmatched bases: 3. The CDR3 loop reads CAISGQGPNTEAFF. CDR3 bases: TGTGCCATCAGTGGACAGGGCCCGAACACTGAAGCTTTCTTT.

This chain joins TRBV7-2 and TRBJ2-2; D unclear. This CDR3 has 14 residues. The germline gives CDR1 SGHTA, CDR2 FQGNSA. V was clipped by 5 bases and J by 0 bases, with 7 bases between them. CDR3 nucleotide sequence: TGTGCCAGCAGCCTCCGGTCGAACACCGGGGAGCTGTTTTTT. As protein: CASSLRSNTGELFF.

The chain is built from TRBV7-9 and TRBJ2-1; 10 bases align to TRBD2. This CDR3 spans 15 amino acids. J lost 2 bases, V lost 4 bases, and 2 bases had no gene match. CDR1 is SEHNR, CDR2 FQNEAQ, per germline (reference sequence). The CDR3 reads CASSSGLAAYNEQFF. In nucleotides, the CDR3 is TGTGCCAGCAGCTCAGGACTAGCGGCCTACAATGAGCAGTTCTTC. Full variable domain (outside the CDR3, taken from reference TRBV7-9 and TRBJ2-1): DTGVSQNPRHKITKRGQNVTFRCDPISEHNRLYWYRQTLGQGPEFLTYFQNEAQLEKSRLLSDRFSAERPKGSFSTLEIQRTEQGDSAMYLCASSSGLAAYNEQFFGPGTRLTVL.

The J gene is TRBJ1-2, the V gene TRBV30; D gene uncertain. The CDR3 is made up of 12 amino acids. Trimming cost V 0 bases and J 5 bases, with 7 bases left between them. Germline V gives CDR1 GTSNPN, CDR2 SVGIG (reference sequence). CDR3 residues: CAWSVIYYGYTF. The CDR3 DNA sequence: TGTGCCTGGAGTGTTATTTATTATGGCTACACCTTC.

This clone is a singleton in its sample. The chain recombines TRBV7-2 with TRBJ2-7; D not certain. V lost 1 base and J lost 2, with 12 bases in between. In germline, CDR1 is SGHTA, CDR2 FQGNSA. The CDR3 extends over 15 amino acids. The CDR3 DNA is TGTGCCAGCAGCTTAGGCCCAGGCGAAACCTACGAGCAGTACTTC. Encoded protein: CASSLGPGETYEQYF.

The chain carries TRBV6-5 and TRBJ2-3; the match to TRBD1 covers 8 bases. J lost 5 bases, V lost 7 bases, and 5 bases had no gene match. Looked up from germline, CDR1 is MNHEY and CDR2 is SVGAGI. This CDR3 comprises 13 residues. DNA for the CDR3: TGTGCCAGCAAAGGACAGGGTAGAGATACGCAGTATTTT. Its translation: CASKGQGRDTQYF.

The chain joins TRBV5-1 to TRBJ1-1; TRBD1 matches 7 bases. Germline trimming cut 5 bases from V and 3 bases from J; bases unmatched to any gene: 7. The germline V gene has CDR1 SGHRS and CDR2 YFSETQ. The CDR3 is made up of 14 amino acids. The CDR3 protein is CASRYDRAYTEAFF. The DNA of the CDR3 is TGCGCCAGCAGATATGACAGGGCGTACACTGAAGCTTTCTTT.

V is TRBV6-6 and J is TRBJ2-7, with D possibly TRBD2 on 6 matching bases. Germline loops: CDR1 MNHNY, CDR2 SVGAGI (reference sequence). This CDR3 spans 16 amino acids. Trimming removed 2 bases from V and 6 bases from J, with 20 bases in between. Here the CDR3 reads CASSYKRAGGESEQYF. CDR3 coding DNA: TGTGCCAGCAGTTACAAGCGGGCAGGTGGTGAATCCGAGCAGTACTTC.

This clone was detected once. CDR3 coding DNA: TGTGCCAGCAGTGAAGAAATAGCGGGGGGGGCAGATACGCAGTATTTT. Its translation: CASSEEIAGGADTQYF. The chain combines TRBV2 with TRBJ2-3; TRBD2 matches 11 bases. V shed 1 base and J 4 bases; nucleotides not matched to a gene: 4. This CDR3 has 16 residues. Germline V gene sequence: CDR1 SNHLY, CDR2 FYNNEI.

This rearrangement joins TRBV7-2 to TRBJ1-6; the match to TRBD1 covers 7 bases. In germline, CDR1 is SGHTA, CDR2 FQGNSA. Trimming cost V 6 bases and J 8 bases; bases outside gene matches: 7. The CDR3 contains 14 residues. In DNA form, the CDR3 reads TGTGCCAGCAGTGTTTCTACAGGGGATTCACCCCTCCACTTT. Translated: CASSVSTGDSPLHF.